This T cell receptor beta chain derives from a study of CXCR3-negative and CXCR3-positive naive CD8 T cells. Background on the study: The dataset comprises approximately 140 million TRB reads in total, with about 1.5 +/- 0.3 million reads per library. Findings and caveats of the study: Memory CD8+ cells had much lower diversity, and both naive subsets had comparably high diversity. Cryopreserved cells partially lost CXCR3 expression, and fresh PBMCs were used in most assays.

As to this clonotype: Its antigen is undetermined.

Germline lookup yields CDR1 SGHDN and CDR2 FVKESK. The CDR3 has 15 residues. Researchers prepared the TRB cDNA libraries using 5' RACE with UMI labels. TCRdb processed the 5' RACE reads again and assigns one entry to each CDR3 protein, with no DNA. This sample's clone table lists over 100,000 distinct CDR3 sequences. The sequenced sample was naive CXCR3- CD8+ T cells from blood. Subset indicated: CD45RO-CCR7+CD27+CD95- naive CD8+ T cells lacking CXCR3 (TNR3-). This TCR was recovered from a human donor in good health. Some clones in this sample may be carry-over from other donors' samples. The V gene is TRBV14, the J gene TRBJ2-1; TCRdb lists TRBD2, though no DNA is available to test this call. CDR3 protein: CASSPTSSGSNEQFF.